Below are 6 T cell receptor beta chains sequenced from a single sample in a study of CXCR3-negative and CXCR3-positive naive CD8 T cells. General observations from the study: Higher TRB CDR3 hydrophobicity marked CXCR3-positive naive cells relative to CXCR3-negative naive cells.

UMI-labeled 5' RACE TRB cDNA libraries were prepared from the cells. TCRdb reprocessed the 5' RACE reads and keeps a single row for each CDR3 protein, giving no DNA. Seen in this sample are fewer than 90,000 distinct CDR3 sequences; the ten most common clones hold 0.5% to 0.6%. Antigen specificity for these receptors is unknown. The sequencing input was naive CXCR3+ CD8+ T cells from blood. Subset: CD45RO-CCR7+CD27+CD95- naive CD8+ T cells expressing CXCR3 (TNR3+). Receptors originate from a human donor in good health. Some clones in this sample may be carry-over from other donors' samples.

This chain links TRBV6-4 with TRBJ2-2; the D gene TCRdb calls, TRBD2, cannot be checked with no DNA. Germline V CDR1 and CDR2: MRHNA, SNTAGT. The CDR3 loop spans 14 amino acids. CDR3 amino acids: CASSESGTTGELFF.

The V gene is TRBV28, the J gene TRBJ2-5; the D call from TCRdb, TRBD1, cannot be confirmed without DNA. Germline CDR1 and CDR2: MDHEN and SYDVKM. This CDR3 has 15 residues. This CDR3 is CAGGLPGQDVETQYF. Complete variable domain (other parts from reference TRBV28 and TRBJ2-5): DVKVTQSSRYLVKRTGEKVFLECVQDMDHENMFWYRQDPGLGLRLIYFSYDVKMKEKGDIPEGYSVSREKKERFSLILESASTNQTSMYLCAGGLPGQDVETQYFGPGTRLLVL.

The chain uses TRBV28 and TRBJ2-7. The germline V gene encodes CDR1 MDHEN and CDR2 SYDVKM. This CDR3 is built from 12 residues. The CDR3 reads CASNEFGHEQYF.

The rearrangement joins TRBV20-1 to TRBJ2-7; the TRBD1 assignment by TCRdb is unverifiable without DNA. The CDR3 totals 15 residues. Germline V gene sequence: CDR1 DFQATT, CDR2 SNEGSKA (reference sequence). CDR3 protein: CSASAGDRGLGEQYF.

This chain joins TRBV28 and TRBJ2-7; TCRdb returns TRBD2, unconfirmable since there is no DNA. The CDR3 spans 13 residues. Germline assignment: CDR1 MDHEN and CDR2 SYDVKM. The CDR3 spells CASSPGTSAEQYF. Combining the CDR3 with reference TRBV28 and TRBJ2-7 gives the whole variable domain DVKVTQSSRYLVKRTGEKVFLECVQDMDHENMFWYRQDPGLGLRLIYFSYDVKMKEKGDIPEGYSVSREKKERFSLILESASTNQTSMYLCASSPGTSAEQYFGPGTRLTVT.

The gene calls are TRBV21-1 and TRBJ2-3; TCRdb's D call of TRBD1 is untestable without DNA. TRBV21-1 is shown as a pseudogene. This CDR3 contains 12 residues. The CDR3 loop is CASSKAFRDRNF.